This T cell receptor beta chain was recorded in a study of shared clonotypes between healthy human individuals. Study context: Used for every donor were three CD4 naive, three CD4 memory, two CD8 naive and one CD8 memory plate. Study findings and constraints: The sharing of 4% to 5.5% of naive CD4 clonotypes was seen across several donors.

The authors split each subset's genomic DNA evenly across several immunoSEQ plates. As originally analysed: With immunoSEQ giving junction-only sequences and no quality scores, filtering differed. Assay: immunoSEQ multiplex PCR; the TCRdb copy retains only in-frame clones and omits some. V, J and clone size were drawn from that table, and D and trimming were deduced from the DNA. The sample holds approximately 1.5 million clones, around 98.5% seen once. In the case of this clone: Its target is not known.

The sequenced material came from naive CD4+ T cells sorted from blood. Sample subset: CD45RA+ positively selected. The source of this sequence is a young man in good health.

Here the CDR3 DNA reads TGTGCCAGCAGCTTTTCAGGGGGTAACACTGAAGCTTTCTTT. Translation gives CASSFSGGNTEAFF. The chain couples TRBV7-2 to TRBJ1-1; 7 nucleotides line up with TRBD1. The CDR3 has 14 residues. The J segment lost 2 bases and the V segment lost 3 bases, leaving 3 bases of the junction unmatched. CDR1 is SGHTA and CDR2 is FQGNSA in the germline V gene.